These T cell receptor beta chains were read from a single sample in a study of shared clonotypes between healthy human individuals. The repertoire was sequenced with immunoSEQ multiplex PCR; TCRdb's copy has only in-frame clones and lacks some. The table records millions of clones, roughly 91% of them present only once. Sequencing was carried out using naive CD8+ T cells from PBMCs. The receptor set was obtained from a man aged 18 to 30 in good health. Some clones in this sample may be carry-over from other donors' samples. Both conserved end residues are part of each CDR3.

j_call v_call cdr3_aa
TRBJ2-1 TRBV13 CASSPTTSGVNNEQFF
TRBJ2-5 TRBV29-1 CSGLVLASGSGGEETQYF
TRBJ2-7 TRBV5-4 CASSLSGTRYYEQYF
TRBJ1-1 TRBV15 CATSRDRGRGQGTEAFF
TRBJ2-2 TRBV28 CASSLTPTNTGELFF
TRBJ1-4 TRBV5-4 CASSLGDRSTNEKLFF
TRBJ2-7 TRBV27 CASSLRTGANEQYF
TRBJ2-2 TRBV15 CATSREGQGVPGELFF
TRBJ1-4 TRBV28 CASRAEDRGHNEKLFF
TRBJ2-3 TRBV7-8 CASSLAPSGRVITDTQYF
TRBJ2-7 TRBV27 CASSSIAGAYEQYF
TRBJ2-7 TRBV7-9 CASSLGSAGQYF
TRBJ2-7 TRBV30 CAWRDRQGVFYEQYF
TRBJ2-2 TRBV9 CASSVGTKSTGELFF
TRBJ1-5 TRBV9 CASSPGQRAWPQHF
TRBJ1-2 TRBV7-9 CASRTGLPGGYTF